The rows below give T cell receptor beta chains drawn from one sample of a study of cytomegalovirus exposure and HLA in healthy donors. This table comes from immunoSEQ multiplex PCR, and its TCRdb copy is limited to in-frame clones, with some not included. The sample contains 120,000 or so clones, under 90% of which appear only once. Specimen: PBMCs. The source of these receptors is a woman younger than 30 in good health and CMV-seronegative. The CDR3 runs from the conserved cysteine through the conserved F or W. A D gene is named only where the DNA matches it firmly. The size entry is marked missing in some rows and otherwise reads once, few, many or a size class.

>TRBJ2-1|.|TRBV15|.
CATSRGDEQFF
>TRBJ1-3|.|TRBV28|.
CASSFGGARGNTIYF
>TRBJ2-2|TRBD2|TRBV10-3|.
CAIGGSDTGELFF
>TRBJ2-7|TRBD1|TRBV19|few
CATRLGQGTYEQYF
>TRBJ1-4|.|TRBV7-6|.
CASSLSREEEKLFF
>TRBJ2-7|.|TRBV27|.
CASSPVRISSEVNYEQYF
>TRBJ1-1|TRBD1|TRBV29-1|.
CSVVYRGRRAGEAFF
>TRBJ2-2|TRBD2|TRBV15|.
CATSRGLAATNTGELFF
>TRBJ2-3|.|TRBV29-1|.
CSALGGARTDTQYF
>TRBJ2-1|TRBD2|TRBV10-2|.
CASSALAGGYNEQFF
>TRBJ2-3|TRBD1|TRBV29-1|.
CSVEGQGAGDSTDTQYF
>TRBJ1-2|.|TRBV7-9|.
CASSFGSGTPYGYTF
>TRBJ2-7|TRBD2|TRBV2|.
CASSDPGTSGYEQYF
>TRBJ1-4|.|TRBV5-1|.
CASSSNLEGRTNEKLFF
>TRBJ1-5|.|TRBV19|.
CASSIFWGGHGQPQHF
>TRBJ2-3|.|TRBV5-6|.
CASSPLWAAASTDTQYF